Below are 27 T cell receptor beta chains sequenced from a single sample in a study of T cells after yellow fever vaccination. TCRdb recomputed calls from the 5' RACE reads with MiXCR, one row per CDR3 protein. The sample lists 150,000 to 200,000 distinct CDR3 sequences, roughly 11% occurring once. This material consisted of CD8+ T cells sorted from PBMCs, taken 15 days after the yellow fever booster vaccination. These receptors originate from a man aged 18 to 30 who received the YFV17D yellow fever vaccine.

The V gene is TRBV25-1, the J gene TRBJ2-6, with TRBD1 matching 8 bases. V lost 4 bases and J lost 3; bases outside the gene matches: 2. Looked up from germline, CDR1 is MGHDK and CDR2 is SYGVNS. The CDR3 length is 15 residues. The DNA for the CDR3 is TGTGCCAGCAGTGCCAGGGGGCTTGGGGCCAACGTCCTGACTTTC. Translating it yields CASSARGLGANVLTF.

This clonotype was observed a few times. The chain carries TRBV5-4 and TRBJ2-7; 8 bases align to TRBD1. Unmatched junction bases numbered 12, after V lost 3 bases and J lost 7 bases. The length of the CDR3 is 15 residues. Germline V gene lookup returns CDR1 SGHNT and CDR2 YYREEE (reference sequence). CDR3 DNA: TGTGCCAGCAGCTCCGGGACAGGCCACTTTAGGGAGCAGTACTTC. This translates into CASSSGTGHFREQYF.

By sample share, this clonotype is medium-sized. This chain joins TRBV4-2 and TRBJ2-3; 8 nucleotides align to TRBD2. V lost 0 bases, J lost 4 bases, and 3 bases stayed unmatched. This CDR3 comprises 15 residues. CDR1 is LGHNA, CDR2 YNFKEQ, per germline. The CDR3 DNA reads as TGTGCCAGCAGCCAAGATCGGGGGGGCCCAGATACGCAGTATTTT. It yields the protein CASSQDRGGPDTQYF.

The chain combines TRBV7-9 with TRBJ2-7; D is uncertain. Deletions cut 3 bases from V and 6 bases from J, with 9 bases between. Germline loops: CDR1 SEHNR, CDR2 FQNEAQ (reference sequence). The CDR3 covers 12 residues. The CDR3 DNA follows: TGTGCCAGCAGCTTTGGCATCGCCGAGCAGTACTTC. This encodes CASSFGIAEQYF.

CDR3 amino acids: CASSPLTGVDEQFF. The DNA for the CDR3 is TGCGCCAGCAGCCCACTCACAGGGGTCGATGAGCAGTTCTTC. This chain links TRBV4-1 with TRBJ2-1; 7 bases align to TRBD1. From germline, CDR1 is MGHRA and CDR2 YSYEKL. Germline trimming cut 4 bases from V and 8 bases from J; bases unmatched to any gene: 8. The CDR3 extends over 14 amino acids.

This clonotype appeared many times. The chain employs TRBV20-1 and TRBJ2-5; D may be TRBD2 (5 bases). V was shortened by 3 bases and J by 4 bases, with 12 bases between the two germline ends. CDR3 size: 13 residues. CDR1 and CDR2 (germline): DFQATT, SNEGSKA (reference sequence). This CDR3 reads CSASADLRETQYF. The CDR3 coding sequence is TGCAGTGCTAGCGCGGACTTAAGAGAGACCCAGTACTTC.

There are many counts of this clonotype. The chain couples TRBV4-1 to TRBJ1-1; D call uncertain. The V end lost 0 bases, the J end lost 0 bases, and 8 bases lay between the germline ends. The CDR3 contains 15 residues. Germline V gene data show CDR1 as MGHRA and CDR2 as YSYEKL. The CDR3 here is CASSQDDGMNTEAFF. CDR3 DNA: TGCGCCAGCAGCCAAGATGACGGTATGAACACTGAAGCTTTCTTT.

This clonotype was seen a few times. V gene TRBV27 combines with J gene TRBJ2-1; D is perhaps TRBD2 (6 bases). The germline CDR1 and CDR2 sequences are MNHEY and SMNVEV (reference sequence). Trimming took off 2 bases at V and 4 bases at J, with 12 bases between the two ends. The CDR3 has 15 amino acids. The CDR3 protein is CASSLGRTPYNEQFF. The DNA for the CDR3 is TGTGCCAGCAGTTTAGGGAGGACTCCTTACAATGAGCAGTTCTTC.

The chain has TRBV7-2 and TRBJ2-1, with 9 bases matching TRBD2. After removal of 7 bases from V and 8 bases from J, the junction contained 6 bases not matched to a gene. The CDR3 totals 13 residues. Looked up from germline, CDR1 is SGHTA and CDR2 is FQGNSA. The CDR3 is CASTRTSEDEQFF. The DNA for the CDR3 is TGTGCCAGCACCCGGACTAGCGAAGATGAGCAGTTCTTC.

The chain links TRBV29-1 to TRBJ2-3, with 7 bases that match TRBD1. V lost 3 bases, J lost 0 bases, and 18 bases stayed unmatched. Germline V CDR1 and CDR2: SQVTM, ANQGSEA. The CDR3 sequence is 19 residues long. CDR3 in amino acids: CSVDKILGQASTSTDTQYF. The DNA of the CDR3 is TGCAGCGTTGATAAGATCCTAGGACAGGCCAGTACTAGCACAGATACGCAGTATTTT.

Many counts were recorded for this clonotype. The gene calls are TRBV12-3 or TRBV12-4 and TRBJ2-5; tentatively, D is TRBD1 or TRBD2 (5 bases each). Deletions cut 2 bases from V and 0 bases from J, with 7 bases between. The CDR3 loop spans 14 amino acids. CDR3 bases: TGTGCCAGCAGTTTAATGGGACACCAAGAGACCCAGTACTTC. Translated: CASSLMGHQETQYF.

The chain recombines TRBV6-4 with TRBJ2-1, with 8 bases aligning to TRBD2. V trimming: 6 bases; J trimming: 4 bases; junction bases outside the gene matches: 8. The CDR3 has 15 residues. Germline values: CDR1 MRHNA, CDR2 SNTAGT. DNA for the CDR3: TGTGCCAGCAGGGAGACTAGCGCGGGGTACAATGAGCAGTTCTTC. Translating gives CASRETSAGYNEQFF.

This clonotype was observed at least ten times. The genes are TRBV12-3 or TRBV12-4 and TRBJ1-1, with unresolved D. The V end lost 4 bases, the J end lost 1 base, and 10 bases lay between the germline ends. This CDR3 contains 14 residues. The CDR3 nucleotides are TGTGCCAGCAGTTCTGGAGATTCGAACACTGAAGCTTTCTTT. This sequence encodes CASSSGDSNTEAFF.

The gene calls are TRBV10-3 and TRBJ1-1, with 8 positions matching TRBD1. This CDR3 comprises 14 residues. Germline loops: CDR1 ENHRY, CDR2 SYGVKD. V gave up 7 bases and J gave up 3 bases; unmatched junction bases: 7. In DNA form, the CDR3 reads TGTGCCATCAAACCTCAGGGGGCTGACACTGAAGCTTTCTTT. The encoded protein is CAIKPQGADTEAFF.

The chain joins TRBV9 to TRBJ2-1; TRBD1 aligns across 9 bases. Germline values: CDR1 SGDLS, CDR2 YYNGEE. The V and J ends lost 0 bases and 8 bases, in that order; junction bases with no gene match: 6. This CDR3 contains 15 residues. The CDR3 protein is CASSVVDRGFDEQFF. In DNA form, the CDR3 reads TGTGCCAGCAGCGTAGTCGACAGGGGGTTCGATGAGCAGTTCTTC.

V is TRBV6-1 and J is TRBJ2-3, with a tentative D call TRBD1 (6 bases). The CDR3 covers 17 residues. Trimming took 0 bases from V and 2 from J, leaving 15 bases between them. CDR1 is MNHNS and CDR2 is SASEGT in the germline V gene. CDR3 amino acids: CASSEAGFRGITDTQYF. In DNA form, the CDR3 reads TGTGCCAGCAGTGAAGCCGGTTTCAGGGGCATCACAGATACGCAGTATTTT.

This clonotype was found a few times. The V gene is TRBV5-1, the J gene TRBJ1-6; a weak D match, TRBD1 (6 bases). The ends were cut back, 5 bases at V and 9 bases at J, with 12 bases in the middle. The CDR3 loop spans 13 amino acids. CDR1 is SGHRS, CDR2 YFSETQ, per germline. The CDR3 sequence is CASRNREASPLHF. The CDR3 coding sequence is TGCGCCAGCAGGAACAGGGAGGCTTCACCCCTCCACTTT.

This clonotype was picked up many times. CDR3 in amino acids: CASSAPDREANYGYTF. CDR3 sequence (DNA): TGTGCCAGCAGTGCTCCTGACAGGGAAGCTAACTATGGCTACACCTTC. The rearrangement joins TRBV6-6 to TRBJ1-2; 7 bases map to TRBD1. Germline loops: CDR1 MNHNY, CDR2 SVGAGI (reference sequence). J gave up 0 bases and V 5 bases, and 9 bases lay outside the gene matches. The CDR3 length is 16 residues.

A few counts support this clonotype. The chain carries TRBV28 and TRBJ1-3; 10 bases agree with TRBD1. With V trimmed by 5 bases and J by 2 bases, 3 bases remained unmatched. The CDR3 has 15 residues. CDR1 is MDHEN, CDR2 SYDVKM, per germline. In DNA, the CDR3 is TGTGCCAGCAGTCACGACAGGGGGCCTGGAAACACCATATATTTT. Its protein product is CASSHDRGPGNTIYF.

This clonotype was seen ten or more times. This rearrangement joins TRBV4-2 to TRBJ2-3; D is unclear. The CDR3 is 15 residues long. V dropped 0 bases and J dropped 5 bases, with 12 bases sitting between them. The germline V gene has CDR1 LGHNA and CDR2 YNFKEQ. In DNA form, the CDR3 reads TGTGCCAGCAGCCAAGAGCCCCGGCCGGGAGATACGCAGTATTTT. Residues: CASSQEPRPGDTQYF.

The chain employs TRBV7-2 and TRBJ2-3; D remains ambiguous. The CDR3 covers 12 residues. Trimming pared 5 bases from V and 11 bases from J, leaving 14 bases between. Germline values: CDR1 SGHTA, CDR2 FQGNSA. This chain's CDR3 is CASSPGPLWQYF. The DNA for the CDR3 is TGTGCCAGCAGCCCTGGGCCTTTGTGGCAGTATTTT.

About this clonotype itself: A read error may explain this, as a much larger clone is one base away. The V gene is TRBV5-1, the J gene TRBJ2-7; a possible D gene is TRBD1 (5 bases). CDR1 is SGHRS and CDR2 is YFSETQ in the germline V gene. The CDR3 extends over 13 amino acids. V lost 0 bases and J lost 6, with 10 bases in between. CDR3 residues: CASSLDRTCEQYF. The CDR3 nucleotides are TGCGCCAGCAGCTTGGACAGGACCTGCGAGCAGTACTTC.

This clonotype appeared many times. CDR3 in DNA: TGTGCCAGCAGCCCGGACAGCCCCTGGAACACTGAAGCTTTCTTT. Translated, it gives CASSPDSPWNTEAFF. This chain connects TRBV7-9 to TRBJ1-1; D perhaps matches TRBD1 (6 bases). In germline, CDR1 is SEHNR, CDR2 FQNEAQ (reference sequence). Between the trimmed V and J ends, which lost 5 bases and 1 base, there was a span of 14 bases. The CDR3 totals 15 residues.

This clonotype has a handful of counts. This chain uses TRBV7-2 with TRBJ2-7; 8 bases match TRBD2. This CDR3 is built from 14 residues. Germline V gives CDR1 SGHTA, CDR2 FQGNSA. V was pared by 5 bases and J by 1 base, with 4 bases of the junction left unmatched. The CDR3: CASSAVAGSYEQYF. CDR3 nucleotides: TGTGCCAGCAGCGCTGTAGCGGGGTCCTACGAGCAGTACTTC. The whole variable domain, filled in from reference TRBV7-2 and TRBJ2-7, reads GAGVSQSPSNKVTEKGKDVELRCDPISGHTALYWYRQSLGQGLEFLIYFQGNSAPDKSGLPSDRFSAERTGGSVSTLTIQRTQQEDSAVYLCASSAVAGSYEQYFGPGTRLTVT.

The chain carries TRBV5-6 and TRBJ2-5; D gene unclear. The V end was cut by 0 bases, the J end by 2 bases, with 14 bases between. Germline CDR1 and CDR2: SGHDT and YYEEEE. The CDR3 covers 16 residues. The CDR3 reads CASSLVGSVLQETQYF. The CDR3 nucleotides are TGTGCCAGCAGCTTGGTCGGGTCGGTCCTACAAGAGACCCAGTACTTC.

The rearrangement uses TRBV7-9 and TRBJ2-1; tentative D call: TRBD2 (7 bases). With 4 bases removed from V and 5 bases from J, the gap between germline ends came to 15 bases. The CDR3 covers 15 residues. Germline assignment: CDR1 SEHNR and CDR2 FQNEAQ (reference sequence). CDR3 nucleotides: TGTGCCAGCAGCTCGGCGGGGGCCATGAACAATGAGCAGTTCTTC. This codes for CASSSAGAMNNEQFF.

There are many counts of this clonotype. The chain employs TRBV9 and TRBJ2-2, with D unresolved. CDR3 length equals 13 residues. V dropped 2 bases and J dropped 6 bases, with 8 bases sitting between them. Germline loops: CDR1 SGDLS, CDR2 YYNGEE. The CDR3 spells CASSVKGPGELFF. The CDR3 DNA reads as TGTGCCAGCAGCGTCAAAGGTCCCGGGGAGCTGTTTTTT.